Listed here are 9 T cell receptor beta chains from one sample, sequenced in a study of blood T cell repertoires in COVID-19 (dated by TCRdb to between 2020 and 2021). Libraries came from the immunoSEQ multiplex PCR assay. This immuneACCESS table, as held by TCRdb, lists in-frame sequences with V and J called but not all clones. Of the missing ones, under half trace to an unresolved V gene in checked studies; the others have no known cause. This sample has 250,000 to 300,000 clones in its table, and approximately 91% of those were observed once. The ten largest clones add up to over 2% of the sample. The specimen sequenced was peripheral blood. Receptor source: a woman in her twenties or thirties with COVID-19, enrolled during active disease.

The CDR3, as DNA: TGCGCCAGCAGCTTACAGGGTTTGGAGACCCAGTACTTC. Encoded protein: CASSLQGLETQYF. The chain recombines TRBV5-1 with TRBJ2-5, with a weak D call TRBD1 (6 bases). Germline CDR1 SGHRS, CDR2 YFSETQ. Trimming took 2 bases from V and 5 from J, leaving 10 bases between them. The CDR3 is 13 residues long.

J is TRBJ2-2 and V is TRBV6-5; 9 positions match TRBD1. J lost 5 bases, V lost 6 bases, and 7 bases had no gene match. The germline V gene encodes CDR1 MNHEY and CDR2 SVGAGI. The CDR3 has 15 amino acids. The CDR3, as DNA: TGTGCCAGCAGCCCAGGGACAGGGAGGACCGGGGAGCTGTTTTTT. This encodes CASSPGTGRTGELFF.

The CDR3 sequence is CASSLQGGPSGNTIYF. The CDR3 nucleotides read TGTGCCAGTAGTCTACAGGGTGGTCCTAGCGGAAACACCATATATTTT. The rearrangement links TRBV19 to TRBJ1-3; perhaps TRBD1 as D (6 bases). The CDR3 sequence is 16 residues long. CDR1 and CDR2 from the germline V gene are LNHDA and SQIVND (reference sequence). V lost 5 bases to trimming and J lost 4 bases, with 18 bases between them.

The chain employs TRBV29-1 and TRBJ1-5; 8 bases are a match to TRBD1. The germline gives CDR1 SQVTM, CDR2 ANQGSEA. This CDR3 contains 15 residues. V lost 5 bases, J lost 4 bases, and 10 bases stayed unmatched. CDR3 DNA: TGCAGCGTTACTTATGGGACAGGCCTTAATCAGCCCCAGCATTTT. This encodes CSVTYGTGLNQPQHF.

The CDR3 region is CASGTPRGDTQYF. In nucleotides, the CDR3 is TGTGCCAGCGGAACGCCACGGGGAGATACGCAGTATTTT. V and J are TRBV6-6 and TRBJ2-3, with D tentatively TRBD2 (5 bases). This CDR3 is built from 13 residues. Germline V CDR1 and CDR2: MNHNY, SVGAGI (reference sequence). V lost 8 bases to trimming and J lost 5 bases, with 14 bases between them.

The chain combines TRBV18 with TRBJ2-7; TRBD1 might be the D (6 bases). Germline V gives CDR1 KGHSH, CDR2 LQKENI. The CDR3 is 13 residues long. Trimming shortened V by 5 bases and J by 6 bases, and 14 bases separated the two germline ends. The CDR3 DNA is TGTGCCAGCTCAATCCGGGACAAGGGCGAGCAGTACTTC. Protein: CASSIRDKGEQYF.

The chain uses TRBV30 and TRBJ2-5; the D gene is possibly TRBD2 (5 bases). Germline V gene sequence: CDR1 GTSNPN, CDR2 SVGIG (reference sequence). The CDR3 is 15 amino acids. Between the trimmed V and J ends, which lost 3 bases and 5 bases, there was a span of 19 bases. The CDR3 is CAWSPPDLGKETQYF. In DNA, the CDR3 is TGTGCCTGGAGCCCGCCGGACCTCGGGAAGGAGACCCAGTACTTC.

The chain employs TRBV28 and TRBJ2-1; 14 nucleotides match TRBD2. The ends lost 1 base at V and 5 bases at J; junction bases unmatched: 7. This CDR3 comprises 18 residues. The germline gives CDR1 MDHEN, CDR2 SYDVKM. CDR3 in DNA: TGTGCCAGCAGTTTATTGACTAGCGGGAGGGCCGGGAACAATGAGCAGTTCTTC. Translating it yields CASSLLTSGRAGNNEQFF.

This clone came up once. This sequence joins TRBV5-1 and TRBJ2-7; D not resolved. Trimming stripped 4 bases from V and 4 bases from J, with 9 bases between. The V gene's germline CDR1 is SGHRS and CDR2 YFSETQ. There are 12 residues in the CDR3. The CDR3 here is CASSQDSYEQYF. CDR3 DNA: TGCGCCAGCAGCCAAGACTCTTACGAGCAGTACTTC.